This T cell receptor (beta chain) was documented in a study of CD8+ T cells in alopecia areata. After isolation, RNA underwent reverse transcription to generate cDNA as the sequencing template. The protocol was immunoSEQ multiplex PCR, while the TCRdb copy is restricted to in-frame clones and leaves out a portion. The sample yields around 140,000 clones, 51% seen once. General study findings and limits: Clonality was higher in lesional than normal scalp, especially in alopecia totalis/universalis. Besides other cells, scalp samples also yield sequences of resident alphabeta T cells from normal skin.

A remark on this clone: As yet, its antigen is unknown.

The TCR sequence derives from a human donor with alopecia areata. This sample comprised CD4+ T cells sorted from blood, obtained at week 0.

The CDR3 is CASSFGTGARETQYF. DNA for the CDR3: TGTGCCAGCAGCTTTGGGACAGGGGCTCGGGAGACCCAGTACTTC. V is TRBV7-3 and J is TRBJ2-5, with 10 bases aligning to TRBD1. Germline CDR1 and CDR2: SGHTA and FQGTGA. The CDR3 sequence is 15 residues long. With 3 bases clipped from V and 5 bases from J, the junction kept 6 bases outside the gene matches.